This passage covers 23 T cell receptor beta chains from one sample sequenced in a study of T cells after yellow fever vaccination. TCRdb ran MiXCR on the 5' RACE reads and lists one entry per CDR3 protein. The sample consists of 300,000 or so distinct CDR3 sequences, approximately 13% of them appearing once. The sequencing used CD4+ T cells sorted from PBMCs, collected 45 days after the yellow fever booster vaccination. These receptors came from a man younger than 45 who received the YFV17D yellow fever vaccine.

In this sample, this clonotype turned up many times. The rearrangement joins TRBV12-3 or TRBV12-4 to TRBJ1-2; no clear D. The V and J ends lost 2 bases and 4 bases respectively, with 11 bases between them. The CDR3 is 14 amino acids. The CDR3 spells CASSLTRRGYGYTF. In nucleotides, the CDR3 is TGTGCCAGCAGTTTAACCCGCCGCGGCTATGGCTACACCTTC.

This clonotype has just a few counts. The chain combines TRBV5-5 with TRBJ2-3, with 10 bases matching TRBD1. The CDR3 has 15 amino acids. With 3 bases clipped from V and 4 bases from J, the junction kept 5 bases outside the gene matches. The germline V gene encodes CDR1 SGHKS and CDR2 YYEKEE (reference sequence). The CDR3 sequence is CASSWVGQGPDTQYF. In DNA, the CDR3 is TGTGCCAGCAGCTGGGTGGGACAGGGGCCAGATACGCAGTATTTT.

CDR3 DNA sequence: TGTGCCAGCAGGCGGGGACAGGGGAACACTGGGGCCAACGTCCTGACTTTC. As protein: CASRRGQGNTGANVLTF. The chain recombines TRBV12-3 or TRBV12-4 with TRBJ2-6; 10 nucleotides agree with TRBD1. V dropped 6 bases and J dropped 2; count of bases not matched to a gene: 7. The CDR3 contains 17 residues.

The table lists this clonotype with a few counts. V and J are TRBV4-3 and TRBJ1-4, with a weak D call TRBD1 (6 bases). This CDR3 is built from 15 residues. CDR1 and CDR2 (germline): LGHNA, YSLEER. V was clipped by 2 bases and J by 8 bases, with 15 bases between them. The CDR3 loop reads CASSQRIGGGEKLFF. CDR3 sequence (DNA): TGCGCCAGCAGCCAAAGGATCGGGGGGGGCGAAAAACTGTTTTTT.

This clonotype has just a few counts. The V and J genes are TRBV4-3 and TRBJ2-7; the D is unclear. Germline V gives CDR1 LGHNA, CDR2 YSLEER. The CDR3 is made up of 15 amino acids. V lost 0 bases to trimming and J lost 2 bases, with 11 bases between them. DNA for the CDR3: TGCGCCAGCAGCCAAGATTTTGCAGCTCCCTACGAGCAGTACTTC. Translation gives CASSQDFAAPYEQYF.

The rearrangement links TRBV6-5 to TRBJ2-7; TRBD1 aligns across 8 bases. CDR1 is MNHEY and CDR2 is SVGAGI in the germline V gene. The CDR3 runs 14 residues. The junction had 4 bases not matched to a gene; V was cut back by 2 bases and J by 4 bases. The CDR3 here is CASSYRDRTYEQYF. The CDR3 nucleotides read TGTGCCAGCAGTTACCGGGACAGGACTTACGAGCAGTACTTC.

The sample holds a few counts of this clonotype. The J gene is TRBJ2-5, the V gene TRBV7-2, with D perhaps TRBD1 or TRBD2 (5 bases each). Trimming shortened V by 5 bases and J by 4 bases, and 11 bases separated the two germline ends. Germline CDR1 is SGHTA and CDR2 is FQGNSA. The CDR3 has 13 residues. DNA for the CDR3: TGTGCCAGCAGCCCCGGGACCCGAGAGACCCAGTACTTC. Its protein product is CASSPGTRETQYF. The full variable domain, completed using reference TRBV7-2 and TRBJ2-5, is GAGVSQSPSNKVTEKGKDVELRCDPISGHTALYWYRQSLGQGLEFLIYFQGNSAPDKSGLPSDRFSAERTGGSVSTLTIQRTQQEDSAVYLCASSPGTRETQYFGPGTRLLVL.

Only a few counts were recorded for this clonotype. CDR3 DNA: TGCAGTGCGACCTCCCGGGCTAGCTATACAGATACGCAGTATTTT. Its protein is CSATSRASYTDTQYF. The chain recombines TRBV20-1 with TRBJ2-3, with a tentative D call TRBD2 (5 bases). Looked up from germline, CDR1 is DFQATT and CDR2 is SNEGSKA (reference sequence). The CDR3 contains 15 residues. V lost 6 bases and J lost 3, with 19 bases in between.

The rearrangement uses TRBV12-3 or TRBV12-4 and TRBJ1-5, with D tentatively TRBD1 (6 bases). V lost 2 bases and J lost 3, with 11 bases in between. The CDR3 runs 15 residues. The CDR3 DNA reads TGTGCCAGCAGTTTATGGCACAGGGACAATCAGCCCCAGCATTTT. This encodes CASSLWHRDNQPQHF.

This clonotype was seen a handful of times. The rearrangement uses TRBV12-3 or TRBV12-4 and TRBJ2-5, with a tentative D call TRBD2 (5 bases). Trimming stripped 4 bases from V and 5 bases from J, with 17 bases between. The CDR3 contains 15 residues. CDR3 in DNA: TGTGCCAGCAGTTCGGGTCTCGGGGTTGGGGAGACCCAGTACTTC. Protein: CASSSGLGVGETQYF.

This clonotype appeared a few times. V gene TRBV20-1 combines with J gene TRBJ2-2; D remains unclear. Between the trimmed V and J ends, which lost 0 bases and 5 bases, there was a span of 7 bases. Germline V gene data show CDR1 as DFQATT and CDR2 as SNEGSKA (reference sequence). This CDR3 has 13 amino acids. CDR3 residues: CSARDQVTGELFF. The CDR3 bases are TGCAGTGCTAGAGATCAAGTGACCGGGGAGCTGTTTTTT.

The chain employs TRBV20-1 and TRBJ1-2; TRBD1 matches at 9 bases. CDR3 length: 15 residues. Looked up from germline, CDR1 is DFQATT and CDR2 is SNEGSKA (reference sequence). J was trimmed by 4 bases and V by 5 bases; bases with no gene match: 11. The CDR3 here is CSAVPGQGVSYGYTF. CDR3 bases: TGCAGTGCTGTCCCGGGACAGGGCGTTAGCTATGGCTACACCTTC.

The chain uses TRBV20-1 and TRBJ2-1; D not resolved. V gave up 1 base and J gave up 10 bases, with 8 bases separating them. Germline CDR1 is DFQATT and CDR2 is SNEGSKA (reference sequence). The CDR3 totals 11 residues. CDR3 amino acids: CSARVANEQFF. The DNA for the CDR3 is TGCAGTGCTAGAGTAGCCAACGAGCAGTTCTTC.

This clonotype was detected a few times. V usage is TRBV7-2 and J usage is TRBJ1-1, with 8 bases identical to TRBD1. The CDR3 sequence is 14 residues long. Looked up from germline, CDR1 is SGHTA and CDR2 is FQGNSA. The V and J ends lost 5 bases and 12 bases, in that order; junction bases with no gene match: 14. Here the CDR3 reads CASSPGQGGKKTFF. The CDR3 DNA follows: TGTGCCAGCAGCCCTGGACAGGGTGGGAAAAAGACTTTCTTT.

As regards this clonotype: The junction and the germline gene differ at one end; a read error may be behind it. This chain connects TRBV18 to TRBJ2-1; D is perhaps TRBD2 (6 bases). Per the germline V gene, CDR1 is KGHSH and CDR2 is LQKENI. The CDR3 is 13 amino acids. In nucleotides, the CDR3 is TGTGCCAGCTCATCACCGGGGGACAATGAGCAGTTCTTC. It yields the protein CASSSPGDNEQFF.

This clonotype came up a few times. The chain employs TRBV12-3 or TRBV12-4 and TRBJ2-1, with D uncertain. The CDR3 contains 15 residues. V was shortened by 4 bases and J by 7 bases, with 17 bases between the two germline ends. CDR3 nucleotide sequence: TGTGCCAGCAGTTCCGAGATGGGCCTTGGTAATGAGCAGTTCTTC. As protein: CASSSEMGLGNEQFF.

This clonotype occurred a few times. The J gene is TRBJ2-5, the V gene TRBV9, with 8 bases fitting TRBD2. The germline CDR1 and CDR2 sequences are SGDLS and YYNGEE. Trimming at V came to 4 bases and at J to 6 bases, leaving 11 bases not matched to a gene. The CDR3 is made up of 15 amino acids. CDR3 bases: TGTGCCAGCAGCATCCACAGCGGGAGTAAGAAGACCCAGTACTTC. As protein: CASSIHSGSKKTQYF. The complete variable domain, with remaining parts taken from reference TRBV9 and TRBJ2-5, reads DSGVTQTPKHLITATGQRVTLRCSPRSGDLSVYWYQQSLDQGLQFLIQYYNGEERAKGNILERFSAQQFPDLHSELNLSSLELGDSALYFCASSIHSGSKKTQYFGPGTRLLVL.

This clonotype was counted ten times or more. This rearrangement joins TRBV29-1 to TRBJ1-1; possible D gene TRBD1, 5 bases. V was pared by 4 bases and J by 1 base, with 7 bases between. This CDR3 has 12 amino acids. In germline, CDR1 is SQVTM, CDR2 ANQGSEA. CDR3 DNA sequence: TGCAGCGTTGGTCAGGGGAACACTGAAGCTTTCTTT. Encoded protein: CSVGQGNTEAFF.

This chain links TRBV25-1 with TRBJ2-7; the D gene could be TRBD1 or TRBD2 (6 bases each). The CDR3 is 14 amino acids. Deletions cut 2 bases from V and 4 bases from J, with 12 bases between. From germline, CDR1 is MGHDK and CDR2 SYGVNS. CDR3 DNA: TGTGCCAGCAGTGAACCCGGGGGCAAGTACGAGCAGTACTTC. It codes for CASSEPGGKYEQYF.

Many counts were recorded for this clonotype. The gene calls are TRBV29-1 and TRBJ2-1, with 8 bases identical to TRBD1. Germline CDR1 reads SQVTM; CDR2 reads ANQGSEA. The CDR3 totals 16 residues. J was trimmed by 2 bases and V by 0 bases; bases with no gene match: 6. The CDR3 coding sequence is TGCAGCGTTGAAGATCGCAGGGGGCGGACCTACAATGAGCAGTTCTTC. This sequence encodes CSVEDRRGRTYNEQFF.

This clonotype was counted a few times. The V and J genes are TRBV20-1 and TRBJ2-3; 10 bases align to TRBD2. V trimming: 4 bases; J trimming: 0 bases; junction bases outside the gene matches: 4. The germline CDR1 and CDR2 sequences are DFQATT and SNEGSKA (reference sequence). The CDR3 extends over 15 amino acids. The DNA for the CDR3 is TGCAGTGCTACCGGGACTAGCGCAAGCACAGATACGCAGTATTTT. It yields the protein CSATGTSASTDTQYF.

The chain is built from TRBV7-9 and TRBJ2-7; TRBD1 matches at 7 bases. Germline V gene data show CDR1 as SEHNR and CDR2 as FQNEAQ (reference sequence). This CDR3 has 15 amino acids. The V gene end was trimmed by 5 bases and the J gene end by 4 bases; junction bases not matched to a gene: 11. The CDR3 DNA is TGTGCCAGCAGCCCACGACAGGGTCCCCAGTACGAGCAGTACTTC. It codes for CASSPRQGPQYEQYF.

The V call is TRBV10-2, the J call TRBJ2-4; the D gene is possibly TRBD1 (7 bases). Trimming left V 6 bases short and J 0 bases short, with 12 bases between. The CDR3 sequence is 15 residues long. Germline V gene lookup returns CDR1 WSHSY and CDR2 SAAADI. Here the CDR3 DNA reads TGCGCCAGCAGGGAGGGGGCGTTAGCCAAAAACATTCAGTACTTC. It is translated as CASREGALAKNIQYF.